This is a list of T cell receptor beta chains from one sample in a study of T-cell memory formation after mild COVID-19. TCRdb used MiXCR to reprocess the 5' RACE reads, holding one entry per CDR3 protein. The sample holds hundreds of thousands of distinct CDR3 sequences, about a fifth seen once. The sample comprised PBMCs or a T cell subset sorted from them (not recorded which). The receptors here all came from an adult woman who had mild COVID-19 (a few samples of this study predate the infection). Cell type and time point are not known. CDR3s include the opening cysteine and the closing phenylalanine or tryptophan. A D gene is named only where the DNA matches it firmly.

TRBJ1-2 | TRBV24-1 | . | CATSDSQHIREYGYTF
TRBJ1-2 | TRBV3-1 | . | CASSQDGGKRGYTF
TRBJ2-7 | TRBV20-1 | . | CSARGRTLQDPYEQYF
TRBJ2-7 | TRBV29-1 | TRBD2 | CSVRLAGTYEQYF
TRBJ2-3 | TRBV7-3 | . | CASSTGQFPDTQYF
TRBJ1-5 | TRBV24-1 | . | CATSDLGRDQPQHF
TRBJ2-7 | TRBV6-2/TRBV6-3 | . | CASSPVPGRQYF
TRBJ2-2 | TRBV6-6 | TRBD2 | CASSYGLAGNTGELFF
TRBJ1-5 | TRBV3-1 | . | CASSQAGFDQPQHF
TRBJ2-3 | TRBV9 | . | CASSSLEATDTQYF
TRBJ1-2 | TRBV6-1 | . | CASRPLAVRYGYTF
TRBJ1-5 | TRBV29-1 | . | CSVEDPGSSQHF
TRBJ2-1 | TRBV5-1 | TRBD2 | CASSLDPLAGERNEQFF
TRBJ1-2 | TRBV7-2 | . | CASSLDDAGHYGYTF
TRBJ2-7 | TRBV4-2 | TRBD2 | CASSQDGVAGNEQYF
TRBJ1-5 | TRBV2 | . | CASSEAEVDSYQPQHF
TRBJ1-1 | TRBV12-3/TRBV12-4 | . | CASRPSGWNTEAFF
TRBJ2-1 | TRBV28 | TRBD1 | CASSPRDRVALGYNEQFF
TRBJ2-7 | TRBV15 | TRBD2 | CATSKQTGTSGRSEQYF
TRBJ2-1 | TRBV13 | . | CASSPRRANEQFF
TRBJ2-1 | TRBV27 | TRBD2 | CASSWILAGGTHEQFF
TRBJ2-1 | TRBV5-1 | . | CASSLATGTEQFF
TRBJ2-2 | TRBV16 | . | CASSQFGSTGELFF
TRBJ1-1 | TRBV21-1 | . | CASSKWAGAQGTEAFF
TRBJ2-1 | TRBV12-3/TRBV12-4 | . | CATRTSSWYNEQFF
TRBJ1-6 | TRBV9 | . | CASSVHQGLGSPLHF
TRBJ2-7 | TRBV6-5 | . | CASSYSTGRFYEQYF
TRBJ2-1 | TRBV7-3 | . | CASRLNRGEYNEQFF
TRBJ2-3 | TRBV24-1 | TRBD2 | CATSGVSGRSKDTQYF
TRBJ2-3 | TRBV7-3 | . | CASSLTGRGTDTQYF
TRBJ1-1 | TRBV15 | . | CATSREPRLNTEAFF
TRBJ2-3 | TRBV6-5 | . | CASSYSTGRTDTQYF
TRBJ1-2 | TRBV18 | TRBD1 | CASSRQGTNYGYTF
TRBJ1-2 | TRBV7-9 | . | CASSLPRTKYYGYTF
TRBJ1-2 | TRBV5-4 | TRBD1 | CASSSSGQPYGYTF
TRBJ2-3 | TRBV7-9 | . | CASSLDRGLDTQYF
TRBJ1-1 | TRBV29-1 | . | CSSLEGGHITEAFF
TRBJ1-1 | TRBV3-1 | . | CASSHRGAFEAFF
TRBJ2-1 | TRBV15 | . | CATSRDLANNYNEQFF
TRBJ1-1 | TRBV6-5 | TRBD1 | CASSGQGRWNTEAFF
TRBJ1-1 | TRBV7-2 | . | CASSLGGTVKAFF
TRBJ2-1 | TRBV7-6 | . | CASSLVTYSNEQFF
TRBJ1-4 | TRBV2 | . | CASSENLLHSNEKLFF
TRBJ2-1 | TRBV28 | TRBD1 | CASSLRGTAYNEQFF
TRBJ2-5 | TRBV10-2 | TRBD2 | CASQTSGGARETQYF
TRBJ1-1 | TRBV4-1 | TRBD1 | CASSQDTGQGTEAFF
TRBJ2-7 | TRBV20-1 | TRBD2 | CSAPPGSGYEQYF
TRBJ1-3 | TRBV4-3 | . | CASSQRDMVEVGNSGNTIYF
TRBJ2-2 | TRBV9 | . | CASSVADSPGELFF
TRBJ1-1 | TRBV12-3/TRBV12-4 | TRBD1 | CASSFEGTGTEAFF
TRBJ1-1 | TRBV5-1 | TRBD1 | CASSLDRGTAFF
TRBJ2-5 | TRBV6-6 | TRBD1 | CASRRQGEQETQYF
TRBJ1-1 | TRBV18 | TRBD1 | CASSPRDRASTEAFF
TRBJ2-1 | TRBV7-9 | . | CASSIPGPQRDEQFF
TRBJ1-4 | TRBV20-1 | . | CSARESPNEKLFF
TRBJ1-1 | TRBV7-3 | . | CASSLLKRARNTEAFF
TRBJ2-7 | TRBV28 | . | CASSPRTAPYEQYF
TRBJ2-1 | TRBV10-3 | TRBD1 | CAIGRDRGQNEQFF
TRBJ2-1 | TRBV12-3/TRBV12-4 | . | CASSFSSGPQFF